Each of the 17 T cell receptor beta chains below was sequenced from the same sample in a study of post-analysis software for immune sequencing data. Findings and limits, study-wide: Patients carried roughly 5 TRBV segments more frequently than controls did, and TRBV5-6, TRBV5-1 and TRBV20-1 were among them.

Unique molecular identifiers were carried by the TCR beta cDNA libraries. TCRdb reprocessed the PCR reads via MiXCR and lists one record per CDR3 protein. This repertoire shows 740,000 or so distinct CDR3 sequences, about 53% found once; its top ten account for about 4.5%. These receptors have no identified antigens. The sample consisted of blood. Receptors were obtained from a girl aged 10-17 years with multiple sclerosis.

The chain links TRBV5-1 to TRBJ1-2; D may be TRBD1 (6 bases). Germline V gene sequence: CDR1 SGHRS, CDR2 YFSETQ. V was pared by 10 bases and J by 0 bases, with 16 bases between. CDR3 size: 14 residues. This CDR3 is CAGSPTGSNYGYTF. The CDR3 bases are TGCGCCGGGTCACCGACAGGATCTAACTATGGCTACACCTTC.

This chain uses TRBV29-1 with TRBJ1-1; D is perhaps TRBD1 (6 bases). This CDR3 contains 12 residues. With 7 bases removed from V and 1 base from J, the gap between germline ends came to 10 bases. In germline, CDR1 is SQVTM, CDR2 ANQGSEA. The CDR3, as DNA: TGCAGCGCCAGGGGCTCGAACACTGAAGCTTTCTTT. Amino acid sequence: CSARGSNTEAFF.

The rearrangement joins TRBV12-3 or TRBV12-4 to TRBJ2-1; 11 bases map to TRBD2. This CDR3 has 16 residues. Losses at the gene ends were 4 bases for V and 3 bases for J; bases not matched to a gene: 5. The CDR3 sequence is CASSSGLAGRYNEQFF. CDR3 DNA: TGTGCCAGCAGTTCAGGACTAGCGGGCCGCTACAATGAGCAGTTCTTC.

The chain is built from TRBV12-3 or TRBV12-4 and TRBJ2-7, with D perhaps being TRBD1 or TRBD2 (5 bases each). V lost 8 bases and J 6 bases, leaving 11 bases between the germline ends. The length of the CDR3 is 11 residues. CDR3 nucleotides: TGTGCCAGCGGGGGAGCGGTCGAGCAGTACTTC. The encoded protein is CASGGAVEQYF.

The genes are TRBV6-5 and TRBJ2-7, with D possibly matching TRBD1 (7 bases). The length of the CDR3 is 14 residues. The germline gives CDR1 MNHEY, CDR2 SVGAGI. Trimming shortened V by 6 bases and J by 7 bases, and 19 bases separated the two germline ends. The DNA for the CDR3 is TGTGCCAGCAGCCCAGGGGGGTGGATTCTGGAGCAGTACTTC. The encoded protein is CASSPGGWILEQYF.

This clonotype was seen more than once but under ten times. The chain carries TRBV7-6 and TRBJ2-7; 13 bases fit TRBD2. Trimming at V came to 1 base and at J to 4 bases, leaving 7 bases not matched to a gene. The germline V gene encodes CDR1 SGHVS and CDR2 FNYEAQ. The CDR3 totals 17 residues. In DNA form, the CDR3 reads TGTGCCAGCAGCTTAGAGCCGACTAGCGGGAGGAGATACGAGCAGTACTTC. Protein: CASSLEPTSGRRYEQYF. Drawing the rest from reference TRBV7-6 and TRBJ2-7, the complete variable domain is GAGVSQSPRYKVTKRGQDVALRCDPISGHVSLYWYRQALGQGPEFLTYFNYEAQQDKSGLPNDRFSAERPEGSISTLTIQRTEQRDSAMYRCASSLEPTSGRRYEQYFGPGTRLTVT.

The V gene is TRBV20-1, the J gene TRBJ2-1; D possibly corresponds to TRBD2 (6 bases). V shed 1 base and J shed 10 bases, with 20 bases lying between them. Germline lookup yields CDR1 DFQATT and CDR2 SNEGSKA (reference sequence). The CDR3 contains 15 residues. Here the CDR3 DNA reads TGCAGTGCTAGAGGGGGACTCCAATCCTTAGGGGAGCAGTTCTTC. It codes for CSARGGLQSLGEQFF.

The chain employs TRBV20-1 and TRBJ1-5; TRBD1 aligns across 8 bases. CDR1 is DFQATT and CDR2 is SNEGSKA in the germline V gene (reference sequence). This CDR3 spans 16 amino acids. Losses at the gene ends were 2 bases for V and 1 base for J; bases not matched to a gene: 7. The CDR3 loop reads CSARPGQGESNQPQHF. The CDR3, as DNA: TGCAGTGCTAGACCCGGACAGGGCGAGAGCAATCAGCCCCAGCATTTT.

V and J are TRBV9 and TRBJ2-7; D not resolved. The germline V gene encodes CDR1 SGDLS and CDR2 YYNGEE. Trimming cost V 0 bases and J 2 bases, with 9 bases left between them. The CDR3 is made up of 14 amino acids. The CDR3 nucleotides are TGTGCCAGCAGCGTAGGCTCGACCGCCTACGAGCAGTACTTC. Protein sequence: CASSVGSTAYEQYF.

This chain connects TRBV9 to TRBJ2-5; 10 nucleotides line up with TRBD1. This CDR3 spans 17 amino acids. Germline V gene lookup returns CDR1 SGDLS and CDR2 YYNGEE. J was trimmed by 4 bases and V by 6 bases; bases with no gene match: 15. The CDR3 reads CASTPDSGQGLGETQYF. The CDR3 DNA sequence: TGTGCCAGCACCCCAGACTCGGGACAGGGGCTAGGAGAGACCCAGTACTTC.

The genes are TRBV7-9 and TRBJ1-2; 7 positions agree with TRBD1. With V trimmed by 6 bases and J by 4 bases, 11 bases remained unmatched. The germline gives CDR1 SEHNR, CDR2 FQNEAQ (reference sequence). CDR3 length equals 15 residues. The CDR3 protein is CASSNAGGGVYGYTF. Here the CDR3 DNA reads TGTGCCAGCAGTAACGCGGGAGGGGGCGTCTATGGCTACACCTTC.

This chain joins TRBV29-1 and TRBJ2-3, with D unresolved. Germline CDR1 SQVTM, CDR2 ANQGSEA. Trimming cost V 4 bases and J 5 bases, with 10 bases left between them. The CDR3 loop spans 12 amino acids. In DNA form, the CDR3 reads TGCAGCGTTGCCACGTCAGGAGATACGCAGTATTTT. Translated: CSVATSGDTQYF.

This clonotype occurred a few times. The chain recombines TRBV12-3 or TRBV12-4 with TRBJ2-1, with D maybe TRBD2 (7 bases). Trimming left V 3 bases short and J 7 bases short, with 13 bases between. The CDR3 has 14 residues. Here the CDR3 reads CASSFSAGHNEQFF. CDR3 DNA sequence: TGTGCCAGCAGTTTTTCAGCGGGACATAATGAGCAGTTCTTC.

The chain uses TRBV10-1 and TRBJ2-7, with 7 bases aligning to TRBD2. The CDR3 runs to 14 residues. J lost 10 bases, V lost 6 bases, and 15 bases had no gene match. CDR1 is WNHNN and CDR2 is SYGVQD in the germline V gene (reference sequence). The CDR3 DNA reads TGCGCCAGCAGCCCTTTAAGAGCGGGATCCGGACAGTACTTC. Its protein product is CASSPLRAGSGQYF.

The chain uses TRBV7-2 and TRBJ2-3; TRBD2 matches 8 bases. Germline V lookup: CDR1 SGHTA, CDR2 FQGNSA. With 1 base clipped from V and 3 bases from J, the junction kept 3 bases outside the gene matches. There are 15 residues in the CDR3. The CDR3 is CASSLVAGGTDTQYF. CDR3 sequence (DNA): TGTGCCAGCAGCTTAGTTGCGGGAGGAACAGATACGCAGTATTTT. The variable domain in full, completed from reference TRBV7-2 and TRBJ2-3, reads GAGVSQSPSNKVTEKGKDVELRCDPISGHTALYWYRQSLGQGLEFLIYFQGNSAPDKSGLPSDRFSAERTGGSVSTLTIQRTQQEDSAVYLCASSLVAGGTDTQYFGPGTRLTVL.

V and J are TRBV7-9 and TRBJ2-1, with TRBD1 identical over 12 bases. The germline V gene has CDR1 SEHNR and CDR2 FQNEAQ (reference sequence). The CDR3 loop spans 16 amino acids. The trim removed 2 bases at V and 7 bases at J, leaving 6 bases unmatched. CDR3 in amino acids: CASSLTGTGGGNEQFF. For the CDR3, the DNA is TGTGCCAGCAGCTTAACCGGGACAGGGGGCGGGAATGAGCAGTTCTTC.

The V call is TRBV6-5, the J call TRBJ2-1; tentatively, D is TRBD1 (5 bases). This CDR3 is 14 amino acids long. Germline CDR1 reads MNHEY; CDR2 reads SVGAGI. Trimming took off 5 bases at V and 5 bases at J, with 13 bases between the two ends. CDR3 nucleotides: TGTGCCAGCAGTCCCCTAAGGGGTAACAATGAGCAGTTCTTC. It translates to CASSPLRGNNEQFF.